The 29 T cell receptor beta chains given below trace back to one sample, sequenced in a study of PD-L1 blockade in urothelial cancer. Time point described: peripheral blood 6 weeks after treatment start. Repertoires were generated with immunoSEQ multiplex PCR, while TCRdb's copy carries only in-frame clones and drops some. The repertoire includes 72,000 or so clones, around nine tenths of them detected once, and over 9% sits in the top ten. Sequences were derived from PBMCs, sampled around atezolizumab (anti-PD-L1) treatment. The receptors shown here come from a man between 60 and 75 years old with urothelial cancer.

The chain uses TRBV19 and TRBJ1-5; TRBD1 aligns across 11 bases. This CDR3 is 15 amino acids long. CDR1 is LNHDA and CDR2 is SQIVND in the germline V gene (reference sequence). With V trimmed by 3 bases and J by 6 bases, 4 bases remained unmatched. The CDR3 nucleotides read TGTGCCAGTAGTATCGGGACAGGGGGGATTCAGCCCCAGCATTTT. Translation: CASSIGTGGIQPQHF.

The genes are TRBV5-6 and TRBJ1-4; 9 bases are shared with TRBD1. Germline-derived CDR1 and CDR2 are SGHDT and YYEEEE. V trimming: 6 bases; J trimming: 6 bases; junction bases outside the gene matches: 6. The CDR3 is 14 amino acids. Written as DNA, the CDR3 is TGTGCCAGCACCTCCCGGACAGGGGATGAAAAACTGTTTTTT. This translates into CASTSRTGDEKLFF.

J is TRBJ1-5 and V is TRBV5-1, with D perhaps TRBD1 (5 bases). The CDR3 runs to 16 residues. V lost 4 bases and J lost 0, with 14 bases in between. Germline values: CDR1 SGHRS, CDR2 YFSETQ. CDR3 amino acids: CASSPGDRNSNQPQHF. CDR3 bases: TGCGCCAGCAGCCCGGGGGACCGAAATAGCAATCAGCCCCAGCATTTT.

In this sample, this clone turned up a few times. J is TRBJ2-7 and V is TRBV7-9; 7 bases line up with TRBD2. Trimming removed 4 bases from V and 5 bases from J; junction bases left unmatched: 14. The CDR3 has 16 residues. CDR1 SEHNR and CDR2 FQNEAQ come from the germline V gene (reference sequence). CDR3 protein: CASSSAGTTYGDEQYF. The CDR3 coding sequence is TGTGCCAGCAGCTCAGCCGGGACTACGTATGGGGACGAGCAGTACTTC.

The CDR3 region is CASTGGDTGNTIYF. CDR3 DNA sequence: TGTGCCAGCACCGGGGGGGACACTGGAAACACCATATATTTT. V is TRBV2 and J is TRBJ1-3, with D possibly matching TRBD1 (6 bases). The CDR3 is 14 residues long. Per the germline V gene, CDR1 is SNHLY and CDR2 is FYNNEI. Trimming pared 7 bases from V and 2 bases from J, leaving 12 bases between.

The rearrangement joins TRBV18 to TRBJ2-1; 9 nucleotides match TRBD2. The CDR3 has 16 residues. Germline trimming cut 1 base from V and 6 bases from J; bases unmatched to any gene: 7. Looked up from germline, CDR1 is KGHSH and CDR2 is LQKENI. The CDR3 here is CASSPRIAGESNEQFF. The CDR3 nucleotides read TGTGCCAGCTCACCACGTATAGCGGGAGAAAGCAATGAGCAGTTCTTC.

V gene TRBV5-3 combines with J gene TRBJ2-2; 10 bases match TRBD1. TRBV5-3 is reported as an ORF; its role is uncertain. V trimming: 5 bases; J trimming: 1 base; junction bases outside the gene matches: 8. CDR3 length equals 17 residues. The CDR3 sequence: CARRRRTGGVNTGELFF. Written as DNA, the CDR3 is TGTGCCAGAAGAAGACGGACAGGGGGAGTGAACACCGGGGAGCTGTTTTTT.

This rearrangement joins TRBV6-1 to TRBJ1-5, with D maybe TRBD1 (5 bases). V gave up 0 bases and J gave up 4 bases, with 10 bases separating them. Germline assignment: CDR1 MNHNS and CDR2 SASEGT. The CDR3 contains 15 residues. DNA for the CDR3: TGTGCCAGCAGTGAAGCTGGGGCCCCAAATCAGCCCCAGCATTTT. Translation gives CASSEAGAPNQPQHF.

This clone has a handful of counts. This chain links TRBV11-2 with TRBJ2-7; no definite D call. V lost 1 base and J lost 5, with 6 bases in between. From germline, CDR1 is SGHAT and CDR2 FQNNGV. The CDR3 consists of 12 residues. The CDR3 DNA sequence: TGTGCCAGCAGCTTAGGGGCGAACGAGCAGTACTTC. It specifies CASSLGANEQYF.

V and J are TRBV7-2 and TRBJ2-7; D perhaps matches TRBD2 (6 bases). The V end lost 3 bases, the J end lost 4 bases, and 13 bases lay between the germline ends. The CDR3 is made up of 14 amino acids. The germline CDR1 and CDR2 sequences are SGHTA and FQGNSA. The CDR3 sequence is CASSFTTGGYEQYF. CDR3 in DNA: TGTGCCAGCAGCTTCACTACAGGAGGGTACGAGCAGTACTTC.

This sequence joins TRBV9 and TRBJ2-3, with 11 bases lining up with TRBD2. Germline CDR1 SGDLS, CDR2 YYNGEE. J lost 5 bases, V lost 1 base, and 3 bases had no gene match. The CDR3 spans 15 residues. CDR3 amino acids: CASSVIAGGGDTQYF. In DNA form, the CDR3 reads TGTGCCAGCAGCGTAATAGCGGGGGGGGGAGATACGCAGTATTTT.

This clone was detected only once. The chain joins TRBV9 to TRBJ2-1, with TRBD1 as a possible D gene (6 bases). This CDR3 comprises 15 residues. From germline, CDR1 is SGDLS and CDR2 YYNGEE. V shed 0 bases and J shed 8 bases, with 15 bases lying between them. This CDR3 reads CASSVVSRGTDEQFF. DNA of the CDR3: TGTGCCAGCAGCGTAGTTTCTAGGGGGACGGATGAGCAGTTCTTC. The full variable domain, its missing parts supplied by reference TRBV9 and TRBJ2-1, is DSGVTQTPKHLITATGQRVTLRCSPRSGDLSVYWYQQSLDQGLQFLIQYYNGEERAKGNILERFSAQQFPDLHSELNLSSLELGDSALYFCASSVVSRGTDEQFFGPGTRLTVL.

The V and J genes are TRBV27 and TRBJ2-2; TRBD2 aligns across 8 bases. The CDR3 length is 16 residues. J lost 7 bases, V lost 1 base, and 8 bases had no gene match. Germline V gives CDR1 MNHEY, CDR2 SMNVEV (reference sequence). CDR3 sequence (DNA): TGTGCCAGCAGTTTATGGAGCGGGAGTTGGGGCGGGGAGCTGTTTTTT. As protein: CASSLWSGSWGGELFF.

This chain joins TRBV6-1 and TRBJ1-1; no clear D gene. The CDR3 contains 14 residues. Per germline, CDR1 MNHNS and CDR2 SASEGT. Trimming stripped 5 bases from V and 10 bases from J, with 20 bases between. CDR3 bases: TGTGCCAGCAGTAAACTTGACGGGTTCAAAGGAGCTTTCTTT. It encodes CASSKLDGFKGAFF.

For the CDR3, the DNA is TGTGCCAGCAGCGTAGCTGTCGGCAGGGGGCAGGAGAACATTCAGTACTTC. Translating it yields CASSVAVGRGQENIQYF. The rearrangement joins TRBV9 to TRBJ2-4; 8 bases are shared with TRBD1. Trimming took 0 bases from V and 7 from J; bases not matched to a gene: 12. Germline assignment: CDR1 SGDLS and CDR2 YYNGEE. The CDR3 covers 17 residues.

The chain combines TRBV6-5 with TRBJ1-1; 7 bases agree with TRBD1. Germline V gene lookup returns CDR1 MNHEY and CDR2 SVGAGI. CDR3 length equals 15 residues. With 4 bases clipped from V and 6 bases from J, the junction kept 11 bases outside the gene matches. The CDR3 DNA follows: TGTGCCAGCAGTTCCGGCGACAGGGCATTTTCTGAAGCTTTCTTT. Translating gives CASSSGDRAFSEAFF.

The chain is built from TRBV7-9 and TRBJ2-2, with D maybe TRBD1 (6 bases). The CDR3 spans 15 residues. The V gene lost 7 bases and the J gene lost 2 bases, with 14 bases spanning the gap. CDR1 and CDR2 from the germline V gene are SEHNR and FQNEAQ (reference sequence). CDR3 nucleotides: TGTGCCAGCACCCTACAGGGAACCAACACCGGGGAGCTGTTTTTT. Translating it yields CASTLQGTNTGELFF.

The CDR3 nucleotides read TGTGCCAGCTCACCCCTCTCAGATACGCAGTATTTT. Translating it yields CASSPLSDTQYF. The chain employs TRBV18 and TRBJ2-3; D gene unclear. V was shortened by 3 bases and J by 4 bases, with 5 bases between the two germline ends. Germline V gene lookup returns CDR1 KGHSH and CDR2 LQKENI. There are 12 residues in the CDR3. The full variable domain, with the rest looked up from reference TRBV18 and TRBJ2-3, is NAGVMQNPRHLVRRRGQEARLRCSPMKGHSHVYWYRQLPEEGLKFMVYLQKENIIDESGMPKERFSAEFPKEGPSILRIQQVVRGDSAAYFCASSPLSDTQYFGPGTRLTVL.

The table lists this clone with a count of one. The V call is TRBV9, the J call TRBJ2-3; TRBD2 aligns across 7 bases. Germline assignment: CDR1 SGDLS and CDR2 YYNGEE. Trimming took 6 bases from V and 1 from J; bases not matched to a gene: 5. There are 14 residues in the CDR3. CDR3 amino acids: CASTRLAGTDTQYF. CDR3 DNA: TGTGCCAGCACGCGGCTAGCGGGCACAGATACGCAGTATTTT.

This chain links TRBV27 with TRBJ2-5, with 8 bases fitting TRBD2. Trimming cost V 6 bases and J 5 bases; bases outside gene matches: 8. Germline loops: CDR1 MNHEY, CDR2 SMNVEV (reference sequence). This CDR3 comprises 14 residues. Written as DNA, the CDR3 is TGTGCCAGCAGGACCATAAGGACTAGCGAGACCCAGTACTTC. Protein sequence: CASRTIRTSETQYF.

The V and J genes are TRBV5-6 and TRBJ1-2; D gene uncertain. CDR1 and CDR2 (germline): SGHDT, YYEEEE. CDR3 size: 13 residues. The V end was cut by 0 bases, the J end by 4 bases, with 7 bases between. CDR3 bases: TGTGCCAGCAGCTTGGGTTCAGTCTATGGCTACACCTTC. Amino acid sequence: CASSLGSVYGYTF.

This clone was seen just once. This chain joins TRBV27 and TRBJ2-7; 12 bases are a match to TRBD1. CDR1 and CDR2 (germline): MNHEY, SMNVEV (reference sequence). The junction had 9 bases not matched to a gene; V was cut back by 6 bases and J by 3 bases. The CDR3 contains 16 residues. The CDR3 DNA is TGTGCCAGCAGCTCGTGGGGACAGGGGGCAAACTACGAGCAGTACTTC. It yields the protein CASSSWGQGANYEQYF.

This sequence joins TRBV7-2 and TRBJ2-7, with 7 nucleotides matching TRBD2. The CDR3 has 18 amino acids. V gave up 5 bases and J gave up 5 bases; unmatched junction bases: 21. The germline CDR1 and CDR2 sequences are SGHTA and FQGNSA. CDR3 nucleotide sequence: TGTGCCAGCAGCCGCGGATTGGGGGGGACTCGCGTCAGACACGAGCAGTACTTC. Translating it yields CASSRGLGGTRVRHEQYF.

This clone was seen once. The chain is built from TRBV28 and TRBJ1-1; tentatively, D is TRBD1 (5 bases). Per the germline V gene, CDR1 is MDHEN and CDR2 is SYDVKM. V dropped 8 bases and J dropped 6 bases, with 25 bases sitting between them. The CDR3 spans 16 residues. In nucleotides, the CDR3 is TGTGCCAGCGAAGATGAATACAGGAGGGTTGGGGCTGAAGCTTTCTTT. It yields the protein CASEDEYRRVGAEAFF.

The chain combines TRBV19 with TRBJ2-7, with D unresolved. Germline loops: CDR1 LNHDA, CDR2 SQIVND (reference sequence). Trimming cost V 8 bases and J 3 bases, with 17 bases left between them. This CDR3 has 14 residues. The CDR3 sequence: CASSSREAGYEQYF. The CDR3 DNA follows: TGTGCCAGTTCGTCTAGAGAGGCCGGCTACGAGCAGTACTTC.

The gene calls are TRBV27 and TRBJ2-3; the D gene is possibly TRBD1 (5 bases). Per germline, CDR1 MNHEY and CDR2 SMNVEV (reference sequence). CDR3 length: 15 residues. Trimming removed 5 bases from V and 5 bases from J, with 17 bases in between. The CDR3 coding sequence is TGTGCCAGCAGTGCCCGACAGTTCCCAGTAGATACGCAGTATTTT. This sequence encodes CASSARQFPVDTQYF.

This clone was seen a single time. This rearrangement joins TRBV15 to TRBJ2-2; perhaps TRBD1 as D (5 bases). Germline V lookup: CDR1 LNHNV, CDR2 YYDKDF (reference sequence). Trimming pared 3 bases from V and 13 bases from J, leaving 18 bases between. The CDR3 consists of 14 residues. This CDR3 is CATSSRQTGRPLFF. CDR3 nucleotides: TGTGCCACCAGCAGTCGACAGACTGGGCGCCCGCTGTTTTTT.

The chain uses TRBV7-3 and TRBJ2-1; 8 bases match TRBD2. The CDR3 contains 15 residues. The V gene's germline CDR1 is SGHTA and CDR2 FQGTGA. J was trimmed by 2 bases and V by 4 bases; bases with no gene match: 4. CDR3 DNA: TGTGCCAGCAGCTCCATAGCGGGAACCTACAATGAGCAGTTCTTC. The encoded protein is CASSSIAGTYNEQFF.

The chain is built from TRBV19 and TRBJ1-1; 8 nucleotides agree with TRBD1. Germline-derived CDR1 and CDR2 are LNHDA and SQIVND (reference sequence). Trimming at V came to 3 bases and at J to 0 bases, leaving 3 bases not matched to a gene. This CDR3 region has 15 residues. In nucleotides, the CDR3 is TGTGCCAGTAGTATCAGGACAGGGATGAACACTGAAGCTTTCTTT. Its protein product is CASSIRTGMNTEAFF.